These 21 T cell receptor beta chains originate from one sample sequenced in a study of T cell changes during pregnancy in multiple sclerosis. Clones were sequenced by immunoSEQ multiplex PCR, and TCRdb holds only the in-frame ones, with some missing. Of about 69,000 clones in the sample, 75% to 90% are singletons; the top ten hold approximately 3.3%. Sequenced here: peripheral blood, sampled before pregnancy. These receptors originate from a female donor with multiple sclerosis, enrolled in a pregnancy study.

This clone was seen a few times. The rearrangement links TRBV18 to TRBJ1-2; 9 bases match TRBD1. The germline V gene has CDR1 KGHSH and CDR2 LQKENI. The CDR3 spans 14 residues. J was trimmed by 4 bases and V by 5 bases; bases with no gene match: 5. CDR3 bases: TGTGCCAGCTCAGAGGACAGGGGAGGCTATGGCTACACCTTC. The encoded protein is CASSEDRGGYGYTF. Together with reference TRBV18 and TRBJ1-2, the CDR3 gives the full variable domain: NAGVMQNPRHLVRRRGQEARLRCSPMKGHSHVYWYRQLPEEGLKFMVYLQKENIIDESGMPKERFSAEFPKEGPSILRIQQVVRGDSAAYFCASSEDRGGYGYTFGSGTRLTVV.

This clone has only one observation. CDR3: CSGAGVTEAFF. The CDR3 nucleotides read TGCAGCGGGGCAGGGGTCACTGAAGCTTTCTTT. This chain joins TRBV29-1 and TRBJ1-1; D is possibly TRBD1 (6 bases). With 7 bases removed from V and 4 bases from J, the gap between germline ends came to 10 bases. The CDR3 covers 11 residues. Germline CDR1 SQVTM, CDR2 ANQGSEA.

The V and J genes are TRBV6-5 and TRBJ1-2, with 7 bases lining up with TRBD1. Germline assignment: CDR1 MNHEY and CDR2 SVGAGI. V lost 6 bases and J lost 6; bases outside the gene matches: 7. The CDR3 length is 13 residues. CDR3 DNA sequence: TGTGCCAGCAGCCACGGGACAGCGGATGGCTACACCTTC. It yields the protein CASSHGTADGYTF.

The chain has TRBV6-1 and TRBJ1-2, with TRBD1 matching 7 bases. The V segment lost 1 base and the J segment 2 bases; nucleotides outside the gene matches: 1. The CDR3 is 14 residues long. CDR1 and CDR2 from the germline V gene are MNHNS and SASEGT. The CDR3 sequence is CASSEGRGNYGYTF. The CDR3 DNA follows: TGTGCCAGCAGTGAAGGCAGGGGGAACTATGGCTACACCTTC.

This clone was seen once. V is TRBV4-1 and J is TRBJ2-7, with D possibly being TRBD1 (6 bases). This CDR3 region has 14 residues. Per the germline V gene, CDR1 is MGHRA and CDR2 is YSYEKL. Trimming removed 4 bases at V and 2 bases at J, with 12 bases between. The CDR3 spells CASSPGHQAYEQYF. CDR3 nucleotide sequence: TGCGCCAGCAGCCCGGGACACCAAGCCTACGAGCAGTACTTC.

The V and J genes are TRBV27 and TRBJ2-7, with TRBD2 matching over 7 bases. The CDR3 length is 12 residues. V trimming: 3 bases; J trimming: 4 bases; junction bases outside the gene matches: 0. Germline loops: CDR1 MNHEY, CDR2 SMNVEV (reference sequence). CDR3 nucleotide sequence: TGTGCCAGCAGTTTGGGAGGGTACGAGCAGTACTTC. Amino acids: CASSLGGYEQYF.

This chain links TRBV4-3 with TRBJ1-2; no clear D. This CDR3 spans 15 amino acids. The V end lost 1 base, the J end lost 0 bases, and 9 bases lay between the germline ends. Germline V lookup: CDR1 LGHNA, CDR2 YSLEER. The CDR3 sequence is CASSQVIQSNYGYTF. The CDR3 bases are TGCGCCAGCAGCCAAGTCATTCAGTCTAACTATGGCTACACCTTC.

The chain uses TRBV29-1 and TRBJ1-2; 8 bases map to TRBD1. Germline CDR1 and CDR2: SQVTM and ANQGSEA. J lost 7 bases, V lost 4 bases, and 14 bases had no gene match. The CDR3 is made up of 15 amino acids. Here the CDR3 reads CSVAVRGQGAGGYTF. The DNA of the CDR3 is TGCAGCGTTGCCGTAAGGGGGCAGGGGGCAGGTGGCTACACCTTC.

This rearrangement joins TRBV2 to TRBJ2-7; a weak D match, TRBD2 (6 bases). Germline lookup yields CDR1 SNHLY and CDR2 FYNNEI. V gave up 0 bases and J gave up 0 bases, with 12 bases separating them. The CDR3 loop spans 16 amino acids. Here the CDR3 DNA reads TGTGCCAGCAGTGAAGCGCTCGAGCGGGTCTCCTACGAGCAGTACTTC. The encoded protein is CASSEALERVSYEQYF.

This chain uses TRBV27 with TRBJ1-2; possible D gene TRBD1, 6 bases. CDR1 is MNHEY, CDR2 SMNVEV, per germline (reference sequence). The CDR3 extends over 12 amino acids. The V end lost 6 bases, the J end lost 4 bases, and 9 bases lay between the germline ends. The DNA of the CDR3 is TGTGCCAGCAGGAGGGGGATCTATGGCTACACCTTC. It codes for CASRRGIYGYTF.

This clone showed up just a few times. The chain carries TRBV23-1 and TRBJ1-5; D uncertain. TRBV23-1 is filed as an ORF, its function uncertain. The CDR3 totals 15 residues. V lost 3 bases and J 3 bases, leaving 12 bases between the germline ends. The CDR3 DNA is TGCGCCAGCAGTCACTTACAGCCCTACAATCAGCCCCAGCATTTT. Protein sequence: CASSHLQPYNQPQHF.

The CDR3 DNA sequence: TGTGCCAGCAGCTTGGCAGGCCCGACGGACTCCTACGAGCAGTACTTC. This sequence encodes CASSLAGPTDSYEQYF. This rearrangement joins TRBV5-5 to TRBJ2-7; D unclear. Germline CDR1 and CDR2: SGHKS and YYEKEE (reference sequence). Trimming left V 0 bases short and J 0 bases short, with 13 bases between. The CDR3 runs 16 residues.

CDR3 sequence: CAWSVQGRWGKNIQYF. The DNA of the CDR3 is TGTGCCTGGAGTGTACAAGGGAGGTGGGGCAAAAACATTCAGTACTTC. The V and J genes are TRBV30 and TRBJ2-4, with a possible D match to TRBD2 (6 bases). This CDR3 has 16 amino acids. With 0 bases removed from V and 3 bases from J, the gap between germline ends came to 15 bases. Germline CDR1 GTSNPN, CDR2 SVGIG (reference sequence).

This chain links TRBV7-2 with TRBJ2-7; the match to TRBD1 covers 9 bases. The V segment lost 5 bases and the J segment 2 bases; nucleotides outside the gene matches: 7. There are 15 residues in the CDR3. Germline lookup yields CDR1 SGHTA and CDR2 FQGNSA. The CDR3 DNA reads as TGTGCCAGCAGCCCGGAGACAGGGGGGCCCTACGAGCAGTACTTC. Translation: CASSPETGGPYEQYF.

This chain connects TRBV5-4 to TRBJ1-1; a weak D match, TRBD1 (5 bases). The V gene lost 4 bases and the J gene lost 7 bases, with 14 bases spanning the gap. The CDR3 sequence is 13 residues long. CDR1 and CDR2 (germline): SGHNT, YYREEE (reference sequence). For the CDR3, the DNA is TGTGCCAGCAGCCTCCGGGACGGGGGTGAAGCTTTCTTT. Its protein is CASSLRDGGEAFF.

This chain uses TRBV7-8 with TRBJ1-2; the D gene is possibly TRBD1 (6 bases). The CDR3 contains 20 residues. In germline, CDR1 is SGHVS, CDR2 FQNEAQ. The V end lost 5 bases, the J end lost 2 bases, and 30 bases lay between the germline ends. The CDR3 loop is CASSRTGFGDEEDLNYGYTF. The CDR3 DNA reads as TGTGCCAGCAGCCGAACAGGGTTCGGGGATGAAGAAGATCTAAACTATGGCTACACCTTC. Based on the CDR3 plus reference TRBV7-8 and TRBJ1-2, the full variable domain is GAGVSQSPRYKVAKRGQDVALRCDPISGHVSLFWYQQALGQGPEFLTYFQNEAQLDKSGLPSDRFFAERPEGSVSTLKIQRTQQEDSAVYLCASSRTGFGDEEDLNYGYTFGSGTRLTVV.

CDR3 DNA: TGTGCCAGCAGTTTCTCCACTCTGGACAGGCCCTATGGCTACACCTTC. Protein sequence: CASSFSTLDRPYGYTF. The chain couples TRBV28 to TRBJ1-2, with 7 bases that match TRBD1. With 3 bases clipped from V and 4 bases from J, the junction kept 11 bases outside the gene matches. Germline loops: CDR1 MDHEN, CDR2 SYDVKM. The CDR3 covers 16 residues.

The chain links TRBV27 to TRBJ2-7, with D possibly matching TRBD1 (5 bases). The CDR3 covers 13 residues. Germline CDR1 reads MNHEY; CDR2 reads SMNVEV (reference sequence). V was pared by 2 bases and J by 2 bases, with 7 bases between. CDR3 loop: CASSLSRAYEQYF. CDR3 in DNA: TGTGCCAGCAGTTTAAGCAGGGCCTACGAGCAGTACTTC.

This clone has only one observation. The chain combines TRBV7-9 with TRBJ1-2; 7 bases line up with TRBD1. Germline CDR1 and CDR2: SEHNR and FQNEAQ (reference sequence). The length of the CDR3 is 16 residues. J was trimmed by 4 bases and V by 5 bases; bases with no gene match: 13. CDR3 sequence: CASSPGTGTVFYGYTF. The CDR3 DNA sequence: TGTGCCAGCAGCCCAGGAACCGGGACAGTTTTCTATGGCTACACCTTC.

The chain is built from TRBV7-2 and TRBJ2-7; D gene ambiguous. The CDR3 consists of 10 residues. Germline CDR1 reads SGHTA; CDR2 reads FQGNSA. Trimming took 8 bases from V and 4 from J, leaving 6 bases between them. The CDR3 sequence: CASGEYEQYF. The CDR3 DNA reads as TGTGCCAGCGGAGAATACGAGCAGTACTTC. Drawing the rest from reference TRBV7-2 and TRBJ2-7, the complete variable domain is GAGVSQSPSNKVTEKGKDVELRCDPISGHTALYWYRQSLGQGLEFLIYFQGNSAPDKSGLPSDRFSAERTGGSVSTLTIQRTQQEDSAVYLCASGEYEQYFGPGTRLTVT.

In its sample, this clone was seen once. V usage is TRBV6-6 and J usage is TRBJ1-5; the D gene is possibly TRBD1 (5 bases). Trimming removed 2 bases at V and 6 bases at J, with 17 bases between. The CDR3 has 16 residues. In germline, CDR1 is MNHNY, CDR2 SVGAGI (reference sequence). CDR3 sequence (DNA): TGTGCCAGCAGTTACCGTGGAGGGGAGACGGGTCAGCCCCAGCATTTT. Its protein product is CASSYRGGETGQPQHF.